The text below deals with one T cell receptor (beta chain). Its antigen is currently unknown. This sample was included in a study of T cells after yellow fever vaccination. About the research overall: SMART-Seq v4 Ultra Low Input served to prepare low-cell-number fractions. Overall study findings and caveats: After the booster, approximately 96% of CD4 and roughly nine tenths of CD8 primary-response clones were re-detected. Abundant bulk-derived clonotypes could contaminate FACS-sorted repertoires.

TCRdb re-derived calls from the 5' RACE reads in MiXCR, one entry per CDR3 protein. This table holds 450,000 to 600,000 distinct CDR3 sequences, about a sixth found once. Per germline, CDR1 DFQATT and CDR2 SNEGSKA (reference sequence). The CDR3 loop spans 12 amino acids. Trimming took off 1 base at V and 5 bases at J, with 8 bases between the two ends. The chain couples TRBV20-1 to TRBJ2-5; no clear D gene. The source of this sequence is a man younger than 30 who received the YFV17D yellow fever vaccine. The sequences come from PBMCs, collected about 5 days after the first yellow fever vaccination. The CDR3: CSARGYRETQYF. The CDR3 nucleotides read TGCAGTGCTAGAGGTTATCGGGAGACCCAGTACTTC.